What follows are 11 T cell receptor beta chains derived from one specimen sequenced in a study of CD4 T cells in relation to SARS-CoV-2 and coronaviruses. Unexposed donor CD4+ T cells date from about 2011-2019, before the COVID-19 pandemic. The cells were cultured for about 10 days before CD4+ T cells were isolated. These receptors lack a known antigen. Profiling relied on immunoSEQ multiplex PCR, and the TCRdb table lists in-frame clones only, not all of them. The data contain around 23,000 clones, less than 75% of them singletons. The sample taken for sequencing was CD4+ T cells from PBMCs, cultured in vitro. The receptors derive from a human donor in good health.

The chain joins TRBV27 to TRBJ2-7; no definite D call. The CDR3 runs 13 residues. V gave up 2 bases and J gave up 6 bases, with 11 bases separating them. Germline-derived CDR1 and CDR2 are MNHEY and SMNVEV (reference sequence). The CDR3 coding sequence is TGTGCCAGCAGTTTACGGGCTTTGGGCGAGCAGTACTTC. Translated: CASSLRALGEQYF.

This chain connects TRBV5-1 to TRBJ1-3, with D possibly TRBD1 on 5 matching bases. Trimming cost V 0 bases and J 1 base, with 14 bases left between them. There are 17 residues in the CDR3. Germline V gene sequence: CDR1 SGHRS, CDR2 YFSETQ. The CDR3 DNA follows: TGCGCCAGCAGCTTGGCACAGGCCCTTTCATCTGGAAACACCATATATTTT. It yields the protein CASSLAQALSSGNTIYF. Together with reference TRBV5-1 and TRBJ1-3, the CDR3 gives the full variable domain: KAGVTQTPRYLIKTRGQQVTLSCSPISGHRSVSWYQQTPGQGLQFLFEYFSETQRNKGNFPGRFSGRQFSNSRSEMNVSTLELGDSALYLCASSLAQALSSGNTIYFGEGSWLTVV.

The rearrangement links TRBV4-1 to TRBJ2-7; TRBD2 aligns across 7 bases. Trimming cost V 4 bases and J 0 bases; bases outside gene matches: 6. The CDR3 runs 15 residues. CDR1 is MGHRA and CDR2 is YSYEKL in the germline V gene. DNA for the CDR3: TGCGCCAGCAGCCTAAGACTAGCCAGCTCCTACGAGCAGTACTTC. Protein sequence: CASSLRLASSYEQYF.

CDR3 DNA sequence: TGTGCCAGCAGCCCCGGTCCTAGCGGGACCCGAGCGTACTTC. This codes for CASSPGPSGTRAYF. The V call is TRBV3-1 (or the pseudogene TRBV3-2), the J call TRBJ2-7, with 9 bases matching TRBD2. The CDR3 loop spans 14 amino acids. The germline V gene encodes CDR1 LGHDT and CDR2 YNNKEL (reference sequence). J was trimmed by 12 bases and V by 4 bases; bases with no gene match: 13.

In its sample, this clone was seen a few times. V gene TRBV28 combines with J gene TRBJ1-3, with TRBD1 as a possible D gene (5 bases). The CDR3 is 15 amino acids. Germline V lookup: CDR1 MDHEN, CDR2 SYDVKM. Trimming shortened V by 4 bases and J by 8 bases, and 18 bases separated the two germline ends. This CDR3 is CASSSPGPRRHTIYF. DNA of the CDR3: TGTGCCAGCAGTTCACCGGGACCGCGCAGGCACACCATATATTTT.

This clone showed up just once. The chain combines TRBV9 with TRBJ1-4; TRBD1 is a possible D gene (5 bases). This CDR3 has 15 amino acids. Germline-derived CDR1 and CDR2 are SGDLS and YYNGEE. The V and J ends lost 0 bases and 3 bases respectively, with 9 bases between them. CDR3 loop: CASSVAGGANEKLFF. The CDR3 coding sequence is TGTGCCAGCAGCGTAGCTGGGGGGGCTAATGAAAAACTGTTTTTT.

This chain joins TRBV28 and TRBJ1-5; maybe TRBD1 (5 bases). The CDR3 extends over 12 amino acids. CDR1 is MDHEN and CDR2 is SYDVKM in the germline V gene. V was trimmed by 4 bases and J by 5 bases, leaving 6 bases between them. DNA for the CDR3: TGTGCCAGCAGTTCAGGGCATCAGCCCCAGCATTTT. Its protein product is CASSSGHQPQHF.

This clone was detected only a few times. This chain links TRBV5-1 with TRBJ2-1, with D unresolved. Trimming stripped 0 bases from V and 3 bases from J, with 13 bases between. The CDR3 loop spans 16 amino acids. Germline CDR1 reads SGHRS; CDR2 reads YFSETQ. CDR3 protein: CASSLEGANLYNEQFF. The CDR3 nucleotides are TGCGCCAGCAGCTTGGAAGGTGCGAACCTCTACAATGAGCAGTTCTTC.

The V gene is TRBV3-1 (or the pseudogene TRBV3-2), the J gene TRBJ1-5, with 11 bases lining up with TRBD1. V lost 1 base, J lost 7 bases, and 0 bases stayed unmatched. This CDR3 is built from 14 residues. Germline V gene data show CDR1 as LGHDT and CDR2 as YNNKEL (reference sequence). CDR3 in amino acids: CASSQGTGGQPQHF. The CDR3 nucleotides are TGTGCCAGCAGCCAAGGGACAGGGGGCCAGCCCCAGCATTTT.

This clone was seen a handful of times. The chain couples TRBV11-2 to TRBJ2-7; D possibly corresponds to TRBD2 (6 bases). Trimming shortened V by 4 bases and J by 6 bases, and 13 bases separated the two germline ends. From germline, CDR1 is SGHAT and CDR2 FQNNGV. The CDR3 runs 13 residues. The CDR3: CASSSPGVSEQYF. Here the CDR3 DNA reads TGTGCCAGCAGCTCGCCGGGGGTCAGCGAGCAGTACTTC. The full variable domain, with the rest looked up from reference TRBV11-2 and TRBJ2-7, is EAGVAQSPRYKIIEKRQSVAFWCNPISGHATLYWYQQILGQGPKLLIQFQNNGVVDDSQLPKDRFSAERLKGVDSTLKIQPAKLEDSAVYLCASSSPGVSEQYFGPGTRLTVT.

This chain links TRBV5-1 with TRBJ2-3; D not certain. The germline V gene encodes CDR1 SGHRS and CDR2 YFSETQ. This CDR3 has 14 amino acids. The germline V and J ends were trimmed by 1 base and 5 bases, with 11 bases remaining between them. The CDR3 sequence: CASSLFSFRDTQYF. CDR3 DNA: TGCGCCAGCAGCTTGTTTAGTTTCCGAGATACGCAGTATTTT.